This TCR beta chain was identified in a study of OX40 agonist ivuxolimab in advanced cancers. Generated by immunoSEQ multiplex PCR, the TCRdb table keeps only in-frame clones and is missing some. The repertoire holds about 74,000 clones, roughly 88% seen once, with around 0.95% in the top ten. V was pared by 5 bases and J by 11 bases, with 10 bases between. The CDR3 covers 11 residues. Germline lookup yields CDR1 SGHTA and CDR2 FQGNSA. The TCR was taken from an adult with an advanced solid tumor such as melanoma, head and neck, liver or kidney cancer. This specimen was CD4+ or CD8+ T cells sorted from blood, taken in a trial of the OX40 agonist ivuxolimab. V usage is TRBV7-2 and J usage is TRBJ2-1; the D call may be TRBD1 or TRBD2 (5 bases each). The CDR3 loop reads CASSPGRKQFF. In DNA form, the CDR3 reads TGTGCCAGCAGCCCGGGACGAAAGCAGTTCTTC.